These 5 T cell receptor beta chains originate from one sample sequenced in a study of blood T cell repertoires in COVID-19 (TCRdb year 2020). The method was the immunoSEQ multiplex PCR assay. This immuneACCESS table, as held by TCRdb, lists in-frame sequences with V and J called but not all clones. Of the missing ones, under half trace to an unresolved V gene in checked studies; the others have no known cause. The sample table holds 250,000 to 350,000 clones, of which approximately 84% were seen once. The biggest ten clones account for over 1.3% of the sample. Sequenced material: peripheral blood. These receptors were collected from a human donor with COVID-19, enrolled during active disease. The donor label of this sample is uncertain.

The J gene is TRBJ1-5, the V gene TRBV6-2 or TRBV6-3, with 8 bases that match TRBD1. CDR1 MNHEY and CDR2 SVGEGT come from the germline V gene. The CDR3 is 15 amino acids. Trimming took 5 bases from V and 4 from J; bases not matched to a gene: 7. The CDR3 loop is CASSPPTGANQPQHF. The CDR3 DNA reads as TGTGCCAGCAGTCCACCGACAGGGGCGAATCAGCCCCAGCATTTT.

The chain carries TRBV6-2 or TRBV6-3 and TRBJ2-1; D unclear. CDR3 size: 15 residues. The germline V gene encodes CDR1 MNHEY and CDR2 SVGEGT. Trimming cost V 1 base and J 7 bases, with 14 bases left between them. The CDR3: CASSYLTVPGNEQFF. The DNA for the CDR3 is TGTGCCAGCAGTTACTTGACTGTTCCTGGGAATGAGCAGTTCTTC.

J is TRBJ2-1 and V is TRBV25-1; D possibly corresponds to TRBD1 (6 bases). Trimming pared 1 base from V and 2 bases from J, leaving 12 bases between. The CDR3 extends over 16 amino acids. The germline gives CDR1 MGHDK, CDR2 SYGVNS. The CDR3 loop is CASSEWSRGTYNEQFF. The CDR3 DNA reads as TGTGCCAGCAGTGAATGGAGCAGGGGTACCTACAATGAGCAGTTCTTC.

The chain has TRBV28 and TRBJ2-7; D is perhaps TRBD1 (5 bases). Per the germline V gene, CDR1 is MDHEN and CDR2 is SYDVKM. V was trimmed by 7 bases and J by 1 base, leaving 17 bases between them. The length of the CDR3 is 15 residues. For the CDR3, the DNA is TGTGCCAGCACTGAAGGGGTGGTGGGGTCCTACGAGCAGTACTTC. Its protein is CASTEGVVGSYEQYF.

V usage is TRBV7-2 and J usage is TRBJ2-3, with 9 bases that match TRBD2. V trimming: 5 bases; J trimming: 4 bases; junction bases outside the gene matches: 13. The CDR3 spans 17 residues. Germline CDR1 is SGHTA and CDR2 is FQGNSA. The CDR3 nucleotides read TGTGCCAGCAGCCTCATAGGCGGGAGGGCCAATCCAGATACGCAGTATTTT. It encodes CASSLIGGRANPDTQYF.